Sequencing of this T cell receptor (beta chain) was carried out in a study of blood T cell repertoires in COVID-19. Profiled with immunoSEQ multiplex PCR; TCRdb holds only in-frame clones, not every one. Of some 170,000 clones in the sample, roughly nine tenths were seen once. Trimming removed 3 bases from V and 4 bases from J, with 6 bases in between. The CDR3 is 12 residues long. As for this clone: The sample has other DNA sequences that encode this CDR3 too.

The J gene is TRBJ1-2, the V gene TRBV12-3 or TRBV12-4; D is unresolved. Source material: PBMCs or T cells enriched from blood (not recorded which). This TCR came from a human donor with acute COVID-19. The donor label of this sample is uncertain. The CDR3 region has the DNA TGTGCCAGCAGTTTTTCACTCTATGGCTACACCTTC. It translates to CASSFSLYGYTF.